The entry that follows covers one T cell receptor (beta chain) sequence. CD45RA+ naive and CD45RA-negative memory subsets were separated from CD4+ cells. The data were taken from a study of shared clonotypes between healthy human individuals. V lost 2 bases, J lost 1 base, and 9 bases stayed unmatched. The CDR3 is made up of 18 amino acids. Germline V lookup: CDR1 SGHRS, CDR2 YFSETQ. Some clones are missing from TCRdb's copy, which holds only in-frame ones; the method was immunoSEQ multiplex PCR. The table includes 1,100,000 or so clones, around three quarters detected once. The sequence was obtained from a young man in good health. Some clones in this sample may be carry-over from other donors' samples. V and J are TRBV5-1 and TRBJ1-2, with 12 bases that match TRBD1. Sequencing was done on a sample of memory CD4+ T cells from PBMCs. This sample's subset: CD45RA-negative fraction. CDR3: CASSFTPGQGARNYGYTF. The CDR3 DNA reads as TGCGCCAGCAGCTTCACACCGGGACAGGGGGCGCGTAACTATGGCTACACCTTC.